The T cell receptor (beta chain) described here comes from a study of T cell responses to AZD1222 COVID-19 vaccine. The wider study: Timing groups of about 4 and about 12 weeks for second doses were pooled.

Germline CDR1 is SEHNR and CDR2 is FQNEAQ (reference sequence). CDR3 length: 17 residues. The trim removed 5 bases at V and 4 bases at J, leaving 7 bases unmatched. Assay: immunoSEQ multiplex PCR; the TCRdb copy retains only in-frame clones and omits some. The sample has around 110,000 clones, 90% to 95% seen once. Notes on the study in general: Dominant CD4 TCR responses targeted spike regions 160-218 and 743-854.

Comments on this clone: Its antigen is not identified.

The J gene is TRBJ2-1, the V gene TRBV7-9, with 14 bases lining up with TRBD2. Sequencing used peripheral blood, obtained on day 0 of AZD1222 vaccination. The receptor comes from an adult in good health. This CDR3 is CASSPGLAGGAYNEQFF. CDR3 DNA: TGTGCCAGCAGCCCCGGACTAGCGGGGGGTGCGTACAATGAGCAGTTCTTC.